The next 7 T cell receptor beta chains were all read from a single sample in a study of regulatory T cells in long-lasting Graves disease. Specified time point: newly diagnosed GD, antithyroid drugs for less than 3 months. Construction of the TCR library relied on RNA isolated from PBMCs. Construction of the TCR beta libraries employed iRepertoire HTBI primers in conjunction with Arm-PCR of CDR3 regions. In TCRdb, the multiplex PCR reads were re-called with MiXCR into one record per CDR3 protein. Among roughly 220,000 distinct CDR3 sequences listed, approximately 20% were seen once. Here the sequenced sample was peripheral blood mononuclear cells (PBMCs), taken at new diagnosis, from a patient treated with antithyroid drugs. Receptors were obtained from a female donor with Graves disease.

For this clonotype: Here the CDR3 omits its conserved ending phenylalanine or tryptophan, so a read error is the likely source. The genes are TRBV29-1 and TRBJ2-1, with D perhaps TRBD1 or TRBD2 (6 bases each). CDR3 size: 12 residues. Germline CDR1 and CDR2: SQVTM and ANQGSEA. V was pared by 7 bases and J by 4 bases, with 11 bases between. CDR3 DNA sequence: TGCAGCGGGGGGGCTAATTACAATGAGCAGTTCTCC. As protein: CSGGANYNEQFS.

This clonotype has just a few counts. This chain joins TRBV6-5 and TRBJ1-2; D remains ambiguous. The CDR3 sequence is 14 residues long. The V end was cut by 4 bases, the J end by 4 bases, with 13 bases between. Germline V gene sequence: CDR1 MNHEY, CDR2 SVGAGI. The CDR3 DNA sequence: TGTGCCAGCAGTTCTTGGACGGCCCCCTATGGCTACACCTTC. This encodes CASSSWTAPYGYTF.

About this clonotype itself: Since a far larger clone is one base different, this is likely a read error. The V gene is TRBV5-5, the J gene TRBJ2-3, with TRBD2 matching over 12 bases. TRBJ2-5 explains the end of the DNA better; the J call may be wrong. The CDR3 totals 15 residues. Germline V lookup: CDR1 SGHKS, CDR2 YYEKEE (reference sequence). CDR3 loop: CASSSSGREYEAQYF. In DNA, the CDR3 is TGTGCCAGCAGCTCTAGCGGGAGGGAGTACGAGGCCCAGTACTTC.

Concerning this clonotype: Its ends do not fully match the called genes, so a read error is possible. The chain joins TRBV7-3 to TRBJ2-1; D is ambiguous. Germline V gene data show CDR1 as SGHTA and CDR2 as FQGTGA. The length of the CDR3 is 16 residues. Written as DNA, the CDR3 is TGTGCCAGCAGCCATGACACCGGAAGCTCCTGCAATGAGCAGTTCTTC. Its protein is CASSHDTGSSCNEQFF.

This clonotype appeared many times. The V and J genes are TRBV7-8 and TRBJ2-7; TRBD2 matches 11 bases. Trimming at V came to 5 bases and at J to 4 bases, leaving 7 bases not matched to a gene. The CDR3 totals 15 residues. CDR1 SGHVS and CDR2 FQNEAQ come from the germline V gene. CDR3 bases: TGTGCCAGCAGCGAAACTAGCGGGAGAGTATACGAGCAGTACTTC. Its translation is CASSETSGRVYEQYF. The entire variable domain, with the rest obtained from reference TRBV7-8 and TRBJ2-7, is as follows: GAGVSQSPRYKVAKRGQDVALRCDPISGHVSLFWYQQALGQGPEFLTYFQNEAQLDKSGLPSDRFFAERPEGSVSTLKIQRTQQEDSAVYLCASSETSGRVYEQYFGPGTRLTVT.

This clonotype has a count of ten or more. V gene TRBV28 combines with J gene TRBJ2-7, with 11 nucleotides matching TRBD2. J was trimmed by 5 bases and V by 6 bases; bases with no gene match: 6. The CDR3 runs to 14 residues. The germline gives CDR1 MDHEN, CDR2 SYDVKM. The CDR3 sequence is CASRQLAGAHEQYF. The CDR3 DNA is TGTGCCAGCAGACAACTAGCGGGAGCCCACGAGCAGTACTTC.

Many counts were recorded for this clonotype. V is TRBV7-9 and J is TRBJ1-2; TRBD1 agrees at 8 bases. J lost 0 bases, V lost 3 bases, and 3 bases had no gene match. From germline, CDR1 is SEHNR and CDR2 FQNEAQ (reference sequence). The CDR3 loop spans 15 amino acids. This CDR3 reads CASSFGQGSNYGYTF. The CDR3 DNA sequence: TGTGCCAGCAGCTTTGGACAGGGTTCTAACTATGGCTACACCTTC.